Given below is one T cell receptor beta chain in context. The V end lost 0 bases, the J end lost 0 bases, and 8 bases lay between the germline ends. Germline CDR1 is LGHNA and CDR2 is YNFKEQ. The CDR3 totals 15 residues. Original methodology: Nucleated cell number was recorded as an estimate derived from reference gene primer amplification. Profiling relied on immunoSEQ multiplex PCR, and the TCRdb table lists in-frame clones only, not all of them. V, J and clone size were drawn from that table, and D and trimming were deduced from the DNA. The profile shows 250,000 or so clones, 75% to 85% of them singletons. The sample belongs to a study of blood T cell repertoires in COVID-19. Study as a whole: Whether acute or convalescent, the COVID-19 samples came from the United States, Italy and Spain. The analysed material was cDNA or gDNA that came from T cells, B-cell-depleted T cells, or PBMCs.

The TCR was taken from a woman between 65 and 79 years old with acute or convalescent COVID-19. This chain links TRBV4-2 with TRBJ1-1, with a possible D match to TRBD1 (5 bases). Sequencing was carried out using peripheral blood. The CDR3: CASSQEGTLNTEAFF. The CDR3 DNA follows: TGTGCCAGCAGCCAAGAGGGGACTTTGAACACTGAAGCTTTCTTT.